The 15 T cell receptor beta chains presented below share a single source sample, sequenced in a study of blood T cell repertoires in COVID-19. Assay used: immunoSEQ multiplex PCR; TCRdb lists only in-frame clones, some missing. The sample has about 200,000 clones, about 86% seen once. Sequenced sample: PBMCs or T cells enriched from blood (not recorded which). The receptors were sampled from a middle-aged man who had recovered from COVID-19.

The V call is TRBV30, the J call TRBJ1-4; tentatively, D is TRBD1 (6 bases). Germline CDR1 and CDR2: GTSNPN and SVGIG (reference sequence). This CDR3 is built from 17 residues. The V gene lost 0 bases and the J gene lost 5 bases, with 19 bases spanning the gap. The CDR3 DNA reads TGTGCCTGGAGTGTACGATCGTGGGGGGGCCTAAATGAAAAACTGTTTTTT. Translating gives CAWSVRSWGGLNEKLFF.

This chain connects TRBV27 to TRBJ1-2; TRBD1 agrees at 7 bases. After removal of 3 bases from V and 5 bases from J, the junction contained 9 bases not matched to a gene. This CDR3 spans 15 amino acids. Germline values: CDR1 MNHEY, CDR2 SMNVEV (reference sequence). CDR3 coding DNA: TGTGCCAGCAGTTTCCAAGGACAGGCCCTTTATGGCTACACCTTC. Translated, it gives CASSFQGQALYGYTF.

The chain uses TRBV27 and TRBJ2-3; 7 bases are a match to TRBD1. The CDR3 consists of 14 residues. The V gene's germline CDR1 is MNHEY and CDR2 SMNVEV (reference sequence). The trim removed 6 bases at V and 5 bases at J, leaving 8 bases unmatched. The CDR3 region has the DNA TGTGCCAGCAGCATAACAGGGGATGGAGATACGCAGTATTTT. This translates into CASSITGDGDTQYF.

The CDR3 region has the DNA TGTGCCAGCAGCACCCAGGGAACTAATGAAAAACTGTTTTTT. Translation: CASSTQGTNEKLFF. This rearrangement joins TRBV5-5 to TRBJ1-4, with D possibly being TRBD1 (5 bases). In germline, CDR1 is SGHKS, CDR2 YYEKEE (reference sequence). The CDR3 is 14 amino acids. V gave up 4 bases and J gave up 1 base, with 8 bases separating them.

V is TRBV6-5 and J is TRBJ2-7; TRBD1 agrees at 8 bases. The J segment lost 6 bases and the V segment lost 2 bases, leaving 3 bases of the junction unmatched. Germline assignment: CDR1 MNHEY and CDR2 SVGAGI. The CDR3 spans 13 residues. CDR3 amino acids: CASSYGQGAEQYF. The CDR3 bases are TGTGCCAGCAGTTACGGACAGGGAGCCGAGCAGTACTTC.

Here the CDR3 reads CASSPRTETGELFF. The CDR3, as DNA: TGTGCCAGCTCACCAAGGACAGAAACCGGGGAGCTGTTTTTT. The rearrangement joins TRBV18 to TRBJ2-2; perhaps TRBD1 as D (6 bases). Germline-derived CDR1 and CDR2 are KGHSH and LQKENI. V lost 2 bases, J lost 5 bases, and 9 bases lay in between. The CDR3 loop spans 14 amino acids.

The rearrangement uses TRBV19 and TRBJ2-3; D is unresolved. V lost 1 base to trimming and J lost 0 bases, with 17 bases between them. CDR1 LNHDA and CDR2 SQIVND come from the germline V gene (reference sequence). The CDR3 extends over 18 amino acids. The CDR3 region is CASSIALLSAASTDTQYF. CDR3 in DNA: TGTGCCAGTAGTATAGCCCTGCTTTCGGCGGCTAGCACAGATACGCAGTATTTT.

CDR3 amino acids: CATSDHMTGEAFF. In DNA, the CDR3 is TGTGCCACCAGTGACCACATGACAGGTGAAGCTTTCTTT. V and J are TRBV24-1 and TRBJ1-1; TRBD1 is a possible D gene (6 bases). The CDR3 extends over 13 amino acids. Germline values: CDR1 KGHDR, CDR2 SFDVKD. Trimming removed 4 bases from V and 7 bases from J, with 12 bases in between.

The chain combines TRBV7-9 with TRBJ1-1; the D is unclear. The germline CDR1 and CDR2 sequences are SEHNR and FQNEAQ (reference sequence). Trimming stripped 4 bases from V and 0 bases from J, with 18 bases between. The CDR3 is 17 residues long. CDR3 DNA sequence: TGTGCCAGCAGCTCACCGACGAGGGCGGGCATGAACACTGAAGCTTTCTTT. Amino acids: CASSSPTRAGMNTEAFF.

V and J are TRBV7-9 and TRBJ2-7; 9 positions agree with TRBD1. This CDR3 is built from 17 residues. Germline CDR1 is SEHNR and CDR2 is FQNEAQ (reference sequence). Germline trimming cut 4 bases from V and 0 bases from J; bases unmatched to any gene: 10. CDR3 nucleotide sequence: TGTGCCAGCAGCTCCTGGACAGGGGCCTTTAGCTCCTACGAGCAGTACTTC. Amino acid sequence: CASSSWTGAFSSYEQYF.

CDR3 residues: CASRSWKSTDTQYF. The CDR3, as DNA: TGCGCCAGCCGGAGCTGGAAGAGCACAGATACGCAGTATTTT. The V call is TRBV5-1, the J call TRBJ2-3; D unclear. This CDR3 has 14 amino acids. Germline V gene lookup returns CDR1 SGHRS and CDR2 YFSETQ. Trimming removed 7 bases at V and 0 bases at J, with 12 bases between.

The chain joins TRBV5-6 to TRBJ2-7; 9 bases map to TRBD2. Germline V gene sequence: CDR1 SGHDT, CDR2 YYEEEE. The V segment lost 0 bases and the J segment 5 bases; nucleotides outside the gene matches: 6. The CDR3 extends over 15 amino acids. CDR3 region: CASSLGLAAVDEQYF. For the CDR3, the DNA is TGTGCCAGCAGCTTGGGACTAGCGGCTGTCGACGAGCAGTACTTC.

This chain connects TRBV4-3 to TRBJ1-3; 8 nucleotides match TRBD1. The junction had 18 bases not matched to a gene; V was cut back by 1 base and J by 7 bases. The germline CDR1 and CDR2 sequences are LGHNA and YSLEER. CDR3 size: 19 residues. CDR3 amino acids: CASSQAGGVSLPNANTIYF. The CDR3 DNA sequence: TGCGCCAGCAGCCAAGCAGGGGGCGTAAGCCTCCCGAATGCCAACACCATATATTTT.

This CDR3 is CASSSEGLGNEKLFF. CDR3 DNA: TGTGCCAGCAGCTCGGAGGGACTCGGAAATGAAAAACTGTTTTTT. V is TRBV5-5 and J is TRBJ1-4, with D perhaps TRBD1 (5 bases). The CDR3 has 15 residues. V lost 3 bases to trimming and J lost 5 bases, with 14 bases between them. Germline V CDR1 and CDR2: SGHKS, YYEKEE (reference sequence).

The chain combines TRBV29-1 with TRBJ2-2, with 8 bases that match TRBD2. The CDR3 contains 16 residues. From germline, CDR1 is SQVTM and CDR2 ANQGSEA. J gave up 6 bases and V 5 bases, and 14 bases lay outside the gene matches. The CDR3 region has the DNA TGCAGCGTTTATTTTCGCGCGCGGGGGGCCCCCGGGGAGCTGTTTTTT. Translated: CSVYFRARGAPGELFF.